The following is a TCR beta chain sequence with its context. The record originates from a study of blood T cells in healthy people across ages. V lost 1 base to trimming and J lost 7 bases, with 10 bases between them. This CDR3 region has 12 residues. Looked up from germline, CDR1 is GTSNPN and CDR2 is SVGIG (reference sequence). Then a second PCR, running about 6 to 11 cycles, was carried out with a sample-barcoded 5' primer and a J-beta primer mix. TCRdb reprocessed the 5' RACE reads via MiXCR and lists one record per CDR3 protein. The top ten clones hold around 4% of a sample with about 1.5 million distinct CDR3 sequences, around 40% of them seen once.

The sequence came from a woman between 18 and 29 years old in good health. Sequenced input: blood. This chain links TRBV30 with TRBJ1-1; D is ambiguous. In DNA form, the CDR3 reads TGTGCCTGGAGTGGGACTGGCCGTGAAGCTTTCTTT. Translation gives CAWSGTGREAFF. The full variable domain, with the rest looked up from reference TRBV30 and TRBJ1-1, is SQTIHQWPATLVQPVGSPLSLECTVEGTSNPNLYWYRQAAGRGLQLLFYSVGIGQISSEVPQNLSASRPQDRQFILSSKKLLLSDSGFYLCAWSGTGREAFFGQGTRLTVV.